These T cell receptor beta chains were read from a single sample in a study of blood T cells in healthy people across ages. TCRdb redid the calling of the 5' RACE reads with MiXCR, one entry per CDR3 protein. The table shows some 1.4 million distinct CDR3 sequences, with 40% to 50% occurring only once. The sequencing input was blood. These receptors were collected from a woman aged 18-29 years in good health. Each CDR3 is given with its conserved first and last residue. Fields, in order: J gene, D gene, clone size, V gene, CDR3 length, CDR3 protein, CDR3 DNA. D genes are given only for firm matches. Clone size is stated in some rows and not others, as once, few, many or a class when expanded.

j_call: TRBJ2-7; d_call: TRBD1; clone_size: NA; v_call: TRBV20-1; cdr3_length: 15; cdr3_aa: CSASPMDRGTYEQYF; cdr3_nt: TGCAGTGCTAGCCCCATGGACAGGGGGACCTACGAGCAGTACTTC
j_call: TRBJ2-7; d_call: NA; clone_size: NA; v_call: TRBV7-2; cdr3_length: 16; cdr3_aa: CASSLMGLGVGNEQYF; cdr3_nt: TGTGCCAGCAGCCTTATGGGGTTGGGGGTGGGGAATGAGCAGTACTTC
j_call: TRBJ2-7; d_call: TRBD1; clone_size: few; v_call: TRBV20-1; cdr3_length: 16; cdr3_aa: CSARDYQGDLLGEQYF; cdr3_nt: TGCAGTGCTAGAGATTACCAGGGGGACCTGCTGGGGGAGCAGTACTTC
j_call: TRBJ1-1; d_call: TRBD1; clone_size: NA; v_call: TRBV20-1; cdr3_length: 13; cdr3_aa: CSASQGGYTEAFF; cdr3_nt: TGCAGTGCTAGTCAGGGGGGGTACACTGAAGCTTTCTTT
j_call: TRBJ2-2; d_call: TRBD2; clone_size: NA; v_call: TRBV20-1; cdr3_length: 18; cdr3_aa: CSANLLAGGKFDTGELFF; cdr3_nt: TGCAGTGCTAACTTACTAGCGGGAGGAAAGTTCGACACCGGGGAGCTGTTTTTT
j_call: TRBJ1-2; d_call: NA; clone_size: NA; v_call: TRBV27; cdr3_length: 15; cdr3_aa: CASSGGGEVNYGYTF; cdr3_nt: TGTGCCAGCAGTGGGGGTGGTGAGGTTAACTATGGCTACACCTTC
j_call: TRBJ1-2; d_call: NA; clone_size: NA; v_call: TRBV7-9; cdr3_length: 16; cdr3_aa: CASSLVAGWYNYGYTF; cdr3_nt: TGTGCCAGCAGCTTAGTCGCGGGGTGGTACAACTATGGCTACACCTTC
j_call: TRBJ2-1; d_call: TRBD2; clone_size: NA; v_call: TRBV3-1; cdr3_length: 16; cdr3_aa: CASSHAGTSAYNEQFF; cdr3_nt: TGTGCCAGCAGCCACGCCGGGACTAGCGCATACAATGAGCAGTTCTTC
j_call: TRBJ2-3; d_call: TRBD1; clone_size: few; v_call: TRBV20-1; cdr3_length: 14; cdr3_aa: CSADRGTLSDTQYF; cdr3_nt: TGCAGTGCTGACAGGGGTACATTGTCAGATACGCAGTATTTT
j_call: TRBJ2-3; d_call: NA; clone_size: NA; v_call: TRBV18; cdr3_length: 13; cdr3_aa: CASSPGETDTQYF; cdr3_nt: TGTGCCAGCTCCCCAGGGGAGACAGATACGCAGTATTTT
j_call: TRBJ2-1; d_call: TRBD2; clone_size: NA; v_call: TRBV6-1; cdr3_length: 16; cdr3_aa: CASSGHRSGGVGEQFF; cdr3_nt: TGTGCCAGCAGTGGACATCGTAGCGGGGGGGTGGGTGAGCAGTTCTTC
j_call: TRBJ1-2; d_call: TRBD1; clone_size: NA; v_call: TRBV27; cdr3_length: 14; cdr3_aa: CASSLQAGGYGYTF; cdr3_nt: TGTGCCAGCAGTTTACAGGCAGGGGGCTATGGCTACACCTTC
j_call: TRBJ2-3; d_call: NA; clone_size: NA; v_call: TRBV5-1; cdr3_length: 16; cdr3_aa: CASSFTLAALTDTQYF; cdr3_nt: TGCGCCAGCAGCTTTACCCTAGCCGCCCTCACAGATACGCAGTATTTT
j_call: TRBJ2-6; d_call: NA; clone_size: NA; v_call: TRBV12-3/TRBV12-4; cdr3_length: 16; cdr3_aa: CASSLAQGTGANVLTF; cdr3_nt: TGTGCCAGCAGTTTAGCGCAAGGGACTGGGGCCAACGTCCTGACTTTC
j_call: TRBJ2-3; d_call: NA; clone_size: few; v_call: TRBV4-1; cdr3_length: 14; cdr3_aa: CASSQDGRKNTQYF; cdr3_nt: TGCGCCAGCAGCCAAGATGGGAGAAAGAATACGCAGTATTTT
j_call: TRBJ2-7; d_call: NA; clone_size: few; v_call: TRBV6-2/TRBV6-3; cdr3_length: 16; cdr3_aa: CASSTLQGGYSYEQYF; cdr3_nt: TGTGCCAGCAGTACTTTACAGGGAGGCTATTCCTACGAGCAGTACTTC
j_call: TRBJ2-3; d_call: TRBD2; clone_size: NA; v_call: TRBV11-2; cdr3_length: 16; cdr3_aa: CASSAGTSGGWDTQYF; cdr3_nt: TGTGCCAGCAGCGCCGGGACTAGCGGGGGGTGGGATACGCAGTATTTT
j_call: TRBJ2-1; d_call: TRBD2; clone_size: NA; v_call: TRBV12-3/TRBV12-4; cdr3_length: 14; cdr3_aa: CASSLRAGDNEQFF; cdr3_nt: TGTGCCAGCAGTTTGAGAGCGGGGGACAATGAGCAGTTCTTC
j_call: TRBJ1-5; d_call: NA; clone_size: NA; v_call: TRBV4-1; cdr3_length: 16; cdr3_aa: CASSQVITGSRQPQHF; cdr3_nt: TGCGCCAGCAGCCAAGTTATCACAGGCTCCAGGCAGCCCCAGCATTTT
j_call: TRBJ2-1; d_call: TRBD2; clone_size: NA; v_call: TRBV5-1; cdr3_length: 18; cdr3_aa: CASSLEQTGLAGYNEQFF; cdr3_nt: TGCGCCAGCAGCTTGGAACAAACGGGACTAGCGGGATACAATGAGCAGTTCTTC
j_call: TRBJ1-2; d_call: TRBD1; clone_size: NA; v_call: TRBV3-1; cdr3_length: 16; cdr3_aa: CASSPITGGLGYGYTF; cdr3_nt: TGTGCCAGCAGCCCGATAACAGGGGGCTTGGGCTATGGCTACACCTTC
j_call: TRBJ1-2; d_call: TRBD1; clone_size: few; v_call: TRBV4-1; cdr3_length: 15; cdr3_aa: CASSQSQGAAYGYTF; cdr3_nt: TGCGCCAGCAGCCAATCGCAGGGGGCCGCCTATGGCTACACCTTC
j_call: TRBJ2-1; d_call: TRBD2; clone_size: NA; v_call: TRBV4-2; cdr3_length: 19; cdr3_aa: CASSQDTLAGGPVGYEQFF; cdr3_nt: TGTGCCAGCAGCCAAGATACCCTAGCGGGAGGGCCAGTTGGCTATGAGCAGTTCTTC
j_call: TRBJ2-7; d_call: NA; clone_size: many; v_call: TRBV7-2; cdr3_length: 12; cdr3_aa: CASSLMSYEQYF; cdr3_nt: TGTGCCAGCAGTTTAATGTCCTACGAGCAGTACTTC
j_call: TRBJ2-7; d_call: TRBD1; clone_size: few; v_call: TRBV3-1; cdr3_length: 15; cdr3_aa: CASSQEIGQGYEQYF; cdr3_nt: TGTGCCAGCAGCCAAGAAATAGGACAGGGCTACGAGCAGTACTTC
j_call: TRBJ2-1; d_call: TRBD2; clone_size: many; v_call: TRBV20-1; cdr3_length: 12; cdr3_aa: CSANLAVDEQFF; cdr3_nt: TGCAGTGCAAATCTAGCGGTCGATGAGCAGTTCTTC
j_call: TRBJ1-1; d_call: NA; clone_size: NA; v_call: TRBV9; cdr3_length: 12; cdr3_aa: CASSAGGTAAFF; cdr3_nt: TGTGCCAGCAGCGCCGGAGGCACTGCAGCTTTCTTT
j_call: TRBJ2-7; d_call: NA; clone_size: once; v_call: TRBV7-9; cdr3_length: 13; cdr3_aa: CASCLISYNEQYF; cdr3_nt: TGTGCCAGCTGCCTGATCTCCTACAATGAGCAGTACTTC
j_call: TRBJ2-1; d_call: NA; clone_size: NA; v_call: TRBV30; cdr3_length: 14; cdr3_aa: CACQGPSRTDEQFF; cdr3_nt: TGTGCCTGCCAAGGGCCTTCCCGAACCGATGAGCAGTTCTTC
j_call: TRBJ2-7; d_call: NA; clone_size: NA; v_call: TRBV6-5; cdr3_length: 14; cdr3_aa: CASRAGNRPYEQYF; cdr3_nt: TGTGCCAGCAGAGCAGGAAACCGCCCGTACGAGCAGTACTTC
j_call: TRBJ1-1; d_call: TRBD1; clone_size: few; v_call: TRBV29-1; cdr3_length: 14; cdr3_aa: CSVELTGRNTEAFF; cdr3_nt: TGCAGCGTTGAACTGACAGGGAGGAACACTGAAGCTTTCTTT
j_call: TRBJ2-3; d_call: TRBD1; clone_size: NA; v_call: TRBV15; cdr3_length: 17; cdr3_aa: CATSSTGTGGYTDTQYF; cdr3_nt: TGTGCCACCAGCAGTACCGGGACAGGGGGTTACACAGATACGCAGTATTTT
j_call: TRBJ2-1; d_call: TRBD2; clone_size: few; v_call: TRBV20-1; cdr3_length: 14; cdr3_aa: CSARNSGTSNEQFF; cdr3_nt: TGCAGTGCTAGAAATTCCGGGACTAGCAATGAGCAGTTCTTC
j_call: TRBJ1-2; d_call: NA; clone_size: NA; v_call: TRBV29-1; cdr3_length: 12; cdr3_aa: CSVVGGAYGYTF; cdr3_nt: TGCAGCGTTGTAGGTGGGGCCTATGGCTACACCTTC
j_call: TRBJ1-5; d_call: NA; clone_size: NA; v_call: TRBV4-1; cdr3_length: 15; cdr3_aa: CASSPQTNSNQPQHF; cdr3_nt: TGCGCCAGCAGCCCACAGACTAATAGCAATCAGCCCCAGCATTTT
j_call: TRBJ2-1; d_call: NA; clone_size: NA; v_call: TRBV25-1; cdr3_length: 11; cdr3_aa: CAVGTYNEQFF; cdr3_nt: TGTGCCGTCGGTACTTACAATGAGCAGTTCTTC
j_call: TRBJ1-4; d_call: NA; clone_size: few; v_call: TRBV9; cdr3_length: 12; cdr3_aa: CASSPSNEKLFF; cdr3_nt: TGTGCCAGCAGCCCTTCCAATGAAAAACTGTTTTTT
j_call: TRBJ1-6; d_call: NA; clone_size: NA; v_call: TRBV4-1; cdr3_length: 14; cdr3_aa: CASGHVQGSQPLHF; cdr3_nt: TGCGCCAGCGGCCACGTTCAGGGGTCTCAACCCCTCCACTTT
j_call: TRBJ2-2; d_call: TRBD2; clone_size: NA; v_call: TRBV2; cdr3_length: 16; cdr3_aa: CASQSPLAGYTGELFF; cdr3_nt: TGTGCCAGCCAATCTCCCCTAGCGGGATACACCGGGGAGCTGTTTTTT
j_call: TRBJ2-1; d_call: NA; clone_size: NA; v_call: TRBV2; cdr3_length: 13; cdr3_aa: CASSRPGVNEQFF; cdr3_nt: TGTGCCAGCAGTCGCCCAGGTGTGAATGAGCAGTTCTTC
j_call: TRBJ2-3; d_call: NA; clone_size: NA; v_call: TRBV28; cdr3_length: 17; cdr3_aa: CASSWGWRGGTTDTQYF; cdr3_nt: TGTGCCAGCAGTTGGGGTTGGCGGGGCGGAACCACAGATACGCAGTATTTT
j_call: TRBJ2-7; d_call: NA; clone_size: few; v_call: TRBV6-2/TRBV6-3; cdr3_length: 9; cdr3_aa: CASKNEQYF; cdr3_nt: TGTGCCAGCAAGAATGAGCAGTACTTC
j_call: TRBJ2-7; d_call: NA; clone_size: few; v_call: TRBV29-1; cdr3_length: 15; cdr3_aa: CSVEEEGHRDYEQYF; cdr3_nt: TGCAGCGTTGAAGAAGAGGGCCACAGGGACTACGAGCAGTACTTC
j_call: TRBJ2-7; d_call: NA; clone_size: NA; v_call: TRBV2; cdr3_length: 15; cdr3_aa: CASSESTGRTYEQYF; cdr3_nt: TGTGCCAGCAGTGAATCCACAGGGCGCACCTACGAGCAGTACTTC
j_call: TRBJ2-3; d_call: NA; clone_size: NA; v_call: TRBV12-5; cdr3_length: 15; cdr3_aa: CASGSSGTSTDTQYF; cdr3_nt: TGTGCTAGTGGGTCCTCAGGGACCAGCACAGATACGCAGTATTTT